The 12 T cell receptor beta chains below were found in one sample sequenced in a study of blood T cells in healthy people across ages. A second PCR of 7 to 11 cycles used a sample-barcoded 5' primer and a J-beta primer mix. TCRdb reanalysed the 5' RACE reads using MiXCR and keeps one entry per CDR3 protein. Of roughly 1,000,000 distinct CDR3 sequences listed, under 30% are singletons. In addition, the sample was reused for a study of T cells of mothers and their children.

Sequenced input: blood. These receptors came from a girl aged 2-10 years in good health.

V gene TRBV5-6 combines with J gene TRBJ2-5; 9 bases fit TRBD2. This CDR3 region has 18 residues. Germline V gene lookup returns CDR1 SGHDT and CDR2 YYEEEE. V trimming: 2 bases; J trimming: 2 bases; junction bases outside the gene matches: 13. The CDR3 DNA is TGTGCCAGCAGCTTCCCTGGCAGCGGGCTAGCGGGGCAAGAGACCCAGTACTTC. Protein product: CASSFPGSGLAGQETQYF.

This clonotype occurred once. The V gene is TRBV6-6, the J gene TRBJ2-5, with D possibly TRBD1 on 6 matching bases. Deletions cut 7 bases from V and 4 bases from J, with 16 bases between. CDR1 is MNHNY and CDR2 is SVGAGI in the germline V gene (reference sequence). There are 14 residues in the CDR3. CDR3 coding DNA: TGTGCCAGCATAGGGGACATCGCTGGAGAGACCCAGTACTTC. The encoded protein is CASIGDIAGETQYF.

This rearrangement joins TRBV5-1 to TRBJ2-1; 9 bases align to TRBD1. The CDR3 has 13 residues. The V gene's germline CDR1 is SGHRS and CDR2 YFSETQ. V was clipped by 5 bases and J by 7 bases; unmatched bases: 4. CDR3 protein: CASSDRGENEQFF. CDR3 DNA: TGCGCCAGCAGTGACAGGGGGGAAAATGAGCAGTTCTTC. Full variable domain (outside the CDR3, taken from reference TRBV5-1 and TRBJ2-1): KAGVTQTPRYLIKTRGQQVTLSCSPISGHRSVSWYQQTPGQGLQFLFEYFSETQRNKGNFPGRFSGRQFSNSRSEMNVSTLELGDSALYLCASSDRGENEQFFGPGTRLTVL.

The J gene is TRBJ1-2, the V gene TRBV7-9; the D is unclear. Germline assignment: CDR1 SEHNR and CDR2 FQNEAQ (reference sequence). This CDR3 is 15 amino acids long. Trimming removed 1 base from V and 6 bases from J, with 15 bases in between. The CDR3 coding sequence is TGTGCCAGCAGCTTAGATCCGGGTGACCTGGATGGCTACACCTTC. It specifies CASSLDPGDLDGYTF.

V is TRBV12-3 or TRBV12-4 and J is TRBJ2-1, with no clear D. The V end was cut by 5 bases, the J end by 0 bases, with 11 bases between. This CDR3 is 15 amino acids long. CDR3 DNA sequence: TGTGCCAGCAGTCGTACCTTTGCCTCCTACAATGAGCAGTTCTTC. It codes for CASSRTFASYNEQFF.

This chain uses TRBV11-2 with TRBJ2-1; weak D call: TRBD1 (6 bases). CDR1 is SGHAT and CDR2 is FQNNGV in the germline V gene. This CDR3 region has 19 residues. Trimming cost V 5 bases and J 2 bases, with 25 bases left between them. This chain's CDR3 is CASSLTYRVPFETYNEQFF. Written as DNA, the CDR3 is TGTGCCAGCAGCCTTACGTACAGGGTCCCCTTCGAAACCTACAATGAGCAGTTCTTC.

This clonotype was seen a handful of times. The chain combines TRBV7-2 with TRBJ2-3, with D perhaps TRBD1 or TRBD2 (5 bases each). In germline, CDR1 is SGHTA, CDR2 FQGNSA. The CDR3 is 16 amino acids. The V and J ends lost 3 bases and 1 base respectively, with 14 bases between them. Here the CDR3 DNA reads TGTGCCAGCAGCTTCAATGTGATGGGGGGCACAGATACGCAGTATTTT. Translation gives CASSFNVMGGTDTQYF.

There are a few counts of this clonotype. V usage is TRBV7-9 and J usage is TRBJ2-1; perhaps TRBD1 as D (5 bases). The DNA end favors TRBJ2-5, so the J call may be wrong. The CDR3 is 13 amino acids. The V gene's germline CDR1 is SEHNR and CDR2 FQNEAQ (reference sequence). The CDR3 region is CASSLVGPETQYF. CDR3 nucleotide sequence: TGTGCCAGCAGCTTAGTGGGGCCGGAGACCCAGTACTTC.

The chain employs TRBV29-1 and TRBJ1-1; no firm D call. Germline CDR1 SQVTM, CDR2 ANQGSEA. The CDR3 totals 13 residues. Trimming removed 7 bases at V and 0 bases at J, with 12 bases between. The CDR3 DNA reads as TGCAGCGCCCACCTAGACATGAACACTGAAGCTTTCTTT. As protein: CSAHLDMNTEAFF.

This chain joins TRBV12-3 or TRBV12-4 and TRBJ2-2; possibly TRBD1 for D (5 bases). Trimming took off 4 bases at V and 1 base at J, with 13 bases between the two ends. This CDR3 has 16 amino acids. The CDR3 reads CASSSPIRGNTGELFF. In DNA, the CDR3 is TGTGCCAGCAGTTCCCCTATTAGGGGGAACACCGGGGAGCTGTTTTTT.

The genes are TRBV7-2 and TRBJ1-5; 7 bases line up with TRBD1. Germline CDR1 reads SGHTA; CDR2 reads FQGNSA. This CDR3 contains 15 residues. V was pared by 3 bases and J by 3 bases, with 5 bases of the junction left unmatched. CDR3 protein: CASSFSGQLNQPQHF. The CDR3, as DNA: TGTGCCAGCAGCTTTTCGGGACAGCTCAATCAGCCCCAGCATTTT.

The chain has TRBV12-3 or TRBV12-4 and TRBJ1-2; D is unresolved. This CDR3 comprises 14 residues. Trimming cost V 0 bases and J 8 bases, with 13 bases left between them. The CDR3 coding sequence is TGTGCCAGCAGTTTAGCCGATGCCCTGGGGGGCTACACCTTC. This encodes CASSLADALGGYTF.